The clone carrying this T cell receptor beta chain came up many times. What it binds is unknown. These data come from a study of T cells in Graves' hyperthyroidism and ophthalmopathy. Study-level results: Most clonotypes expanded in the thyroid (above 0.001) were also present in blood.

The trim removed 1 base at V and 6 bases at J, leaving 15 bases unmatched. Germline V gives CDR1 MNHNS, CDR2 SASEGT. CDR3 length equals 19 residues. Regions amplified from RNA transcripts were the TCR beta CDR3 regions. Carried out on the TCR CDR3, a first-round RT-PCR used the HTBI primer set. TCRdb processed the multiplex PCR reads anew with MiXCR; each CDR3 protein has one entry. This sample carries approximately 690,000 distinct CDR3 sequences, roughly 20% of them seen once, and the ten largest clones take about 34%. V usage is TRBV6-1 and J usage is TRBJ2-3, with TRBD1 matching 11 bases. Sequenced input: blood. This sequence was found in a man younger than 40 with Graves' ophthalmopathy. In DNA, the CDR3 is TGTGCCAGCAGTGAAGAGGTCGCCGGGACAGGGGGGGTCGGGGATACGCAGTATTTT. It is translated as CASSEEVAGTGGVGDTQYF.